This T cell receptor beta chain emerged from a study of blood T cell repertoires in COVID-19. About the research overall: Collection of acute and convalescent COVID-19 samples took place in the United States, Italy and Spain. The analysed material was cDNA or gDNA that came from T cells, B-cell-depleted T cells, or PBMCs.

Original analysis: By means of reference gene primer amplification, nucleated cell counts were estimated. Profiled with immunoSEQ multiplex PCR; TCRdb holds only in-frame clones, not every one. That table furnishes V, J and clone size, whereas the DNA furnished D and trimming. The sample holds about 220,000 clones; 65% to 90% are singletons and the top ten take approximately 10%. The length of the CDR3 is 11 residues. The junction had 5 bases not matched to a gene; V was cut back by 2 bases and J by 13 bases. CDR1 LGHNA and CDR2 YSLEER come from the germline V gene. The sample consisted of peripheral blood. V usage is TRBV4-3 and J usage is TRBJ2-7, with TRBD1 matching 7 bases. This clonotype was obtained from a man in his forties or fifties with active or convalescent COVID-19. CDR3 protein: CASSQPGQPYV. CDR3 coding DNA: TGCGCCAGCAGCCAACCGGGACAGCCTTACGTC.